These T cell receptor beta chains were read from a single sample in a study of T cell repertoires in aging, cancer and after chemotherapy. TCRdb re-called the multiplex PCR reads with MiXCR, one entry per CDR3 protein. This table has around 12,000 distinct CDR3 sequences, 20% to 30% appearing once. Sequencing input: blood. The source of these receptors is a human donor in good health. The CDR3 runs from the conserved cysteine through the conserved F or W. The D gene is left open where the match is weak. The size entry is marked missing in some rows and otherwise reads once, few, many or a size class.

d_gene	v_gene	j_gene	abundance	CDR3aa	CDR3nt
NA	TRBV19	TRBJ1-6	medium-sized	CASSIAAGAPLHF	TGTGCCAGTAGTATCGCAGCCGGGGCACCCCTCCACTTT
TRBD2	TRBV6-4	TRBJ2-7	NA	CASSRAASGPYEQYF	TGTGCCAGCAGCCGTGCGGCTAGCGGTCCCTACGAGCAGTACTTC
NA	TRBV7-7	TRBJ2-7	NA	CASSLWTSRSYEQYF	TGTGCTAGCAGCTTATGGACATCGAGATCCTACGAGCAGTACTTC
NA	TRBV6-1	TRBJ2-7	NA	CASSEANAYEQYF	TGTGCCAGCAGTGAAGCGAACGCGTACGAGCAGTACTTC
TRBD1	TRBV30	TRBJ2-7	few	CAWSMDRANEQYF	TGTGCCTGGAGTATGGACAGGGCGAACGAGCAGTACTTC
NA	TRBV12-3/TRBV12-4	TRBJ2-3	few	CASSWEQGGDTQYF	TGTGCCAGCAGTTGGGAACAAGGAGGAGATACGCAGTATTTT
NA	TRBV7-2	TRBJ2-7	medium-sized	CASSPPGANEQYF	TGTGCCAGCAGCCCCCCGGGGGCCAACGAGCAGTACTTC
TRBD2	TRBV19	TRBJ2-3	NA	CASRQRWRGDTQYF	TGTGCCAGTAGGCAGCGGTGGCGGGGGGATACGCAGTATTTT
TRBD2	TRBV6-6	TRBJ2-6	medium-sized	CASSTPGERGTSSGANVLTF	TGTGCCAGCAGCACCCCAGGAGAGCGGGGGACCAGCTCTGGGGCCAACGTCCTGACTTTC
NA	TRBV6-1	TRBJ2-7	medium-sized	CASSYTGYEQYF	TGTGCCAGCAGTTACACAGGGTACGAGCAGTACTTC
TRBD2	TRBV6-5	TRBJ2-5	medium-sized	CASSREAGATFGETQYF	TGTGCCAGCAGCCGTGAAGCGGGGGCGACGTTTGGGGAGACCCAGTACTTC
NA	TRBV5-4	TRBJ2-3	few	CASSSPGDNTQYF	TGTGCCAGCAGCTCGCCAGGGGACAATACGCAGTATTTT
NA	TRBV10-3	TRBJ1-1	NA	CAISESTEGLGTEAFF	TGTGCCATCAGTGAGTCGACGGAAGGGCTGGGGACTGAAGCTTTCTTT
NA	TRBV20-1	TRBJ2-5	NA	CSAKGRQETQYF	TGCAGTGCCAAGGGCAGACAAGAGACCCAGTACTTC
NA	TRBV6-6	TRBJ2-3	medium-sized	CASSYRAGSKPDTQYF	TGTGCCAGCAGTTACCGGGCGGGCTCAAAGCCAGATACGCAGTATTTT
NA	TRBV7-2	TRBJ1-2	medium-sized	CASSLSGAYGYTF	TGTGCCAGCAGTCTCTCGGGAGCCTATGGCTACACCTTC
NA	TRBV20-1	TRBJ2-4	NA	CSARDGRIQYF	TGCAGTGCTAGAGATGGTAGAATTCAGTACTTC
NA	TRBV7-3	TRBJ1-2	NA	CASSLRGGLNYGYTF	TGTGCCAGCAGCTTAAGGGGGGGCCTTAACTATGGCTACACCTTC
NA	TRBV7-9	TRBJ2-7	NA	CASSLVNHDEQYF	TGTGCCAGCAGCTTAGTAAATCACGACGAGCAGTACTTC
NA	TRBV6-5	TRBJ1-4	NA	CASSHEKLFF	TGTGCCAGCAGCCATGAAAAACTGTTTTTT
NA	TRBV11-3	TRBJ1-1	NA	CASSFPKTGGDTEAFF	TGTGCCAGCAGCTTTCCCAAGACAGGCGGGGACACTGAAGCTTTCTTT
NA	TRBV6-6	TRBJ2-3	medium-sized	CASQDGTSTDTQYF	TGTGCCAGCCAGGATGGAACTAGCACAGATACGCAGTATTTT
TRBD1	TRBV27	TRBJ2-7	medium-sized	CASSFHLTGPSYEQYF	TGTGCCAGCAGTTTCCACCTGACAGGGCCGTCCTACGAGCAGTACTTC
NA	TRBV5-6	TRBJ1-2	few	CASSLDDYGYTF	TGTGCCAGCAGCCTGGACGACTATGGCTACACCTTC
NA	TRBV7-9	TRBJ1-3	NA	CASSFPTVLDGNTIYF	TGTGCCAGCAGCTTTCCTACAGTCTTGGACGGAAACACCATATATTTT
TRBD2	TRBV14	TRBJ2-1	NA	CASSLAGIYNEQFF	TGTGCCAGCAGCTTAGCGGGGATTTACAATGAGCAGTTCTTC
TRBD1	TRBV20-1	TRBJ1-6	NA	CSALQGAGSPLHF	TGCAGTGCTCTACAGGGGGCAGGGTCACCCCTCCACTTT
NA	TRBV6-2/TRBV6-3	TRBJ1-3	medium-sized	CASTPLGLSGNTIYF	TGTGCCAGCACTCCTCTGGGACTCTCTGGAAACACCATATATTTT
NA	TRBV5-4	TRBJ1-2	medium-sized	CAFTSNYGYTF	TGTGCCTTTACCTCTAACTATGGCTACACCTTC
TRBD1	TRBV2	TRBJ2-2	NA	CASSTRQGGMTGELFF	TGTGCCAGCAGTACGAGACAGGGGGGAATGACCGGGGAGCTGTTTTTT
NA	TRBV5-5	TRBJ2-6	medium-sized	CASSLRVFGANVLTF	TGTGCCAGCAGCTTGAGGGTTTTTGGGGCCAACGTCCTGACTTTC
NA	TRBV6-2/TRBV6-3	TRBJ1-6	few	CASSAAGVYSPLHF	TGTGCCAGCAGCGCGGCGGGGGTTTATTCACCCCTCCACTTT
NA	TRBV29-1	TRBJ2-7	medium-sized	CSVPRGFPYEQYF	TGCAGCGTTCCACGGGGGTTCCCCTACGAGCAGTACTTC
NA	TRBV14	TRBJ2-6	NA	CASSQEMTVYSGANVLTF	TGTGCCAGCAGCCAAGAGATGACAGTGTATTCTGGGGCCAACGTCCTGACTTTC
NA	TRBV6-5	TRBJ1-4	few	CASSYSGTTNEKLFF	TGTGCCAGCAGTTACTCAGGAACAACTAATGAAAAACTGTTTTTT
TRBD1	TRBV15	TRBJ2-7	NA	CATIRDRGLSSYEQYF	TGTGCCACCATCCGGGACAGGGGGCTGAGTTCCTACGAGCAGTACTTC
NA	TRBV20-1	TRBJ2-3	few	CSAPPDTDTQYF	TGCAGTGCTCCGCCCGACACAGATACGCAGTATTTT
NA	TRBV10-3	TRBJ2-2	NA	CAIRPGGGNTGELFF	TGTGCCATCAGGCCAGGGGGGGGGAACACCGGGGAGCTGTTTTTT
TRBD1	TRBV19	TRBJ2-5	medium-sized	CASKSHRGQETQYF	TGTGCCAGTAAATCTCACAGGGGGCAAGAGACCCAGTACTTC
NA	TRBV7-9	TRBJ2-7	NA	CASSGGGGWMDLYEQYF	TGTGCCAGCAGCGGGGGGGGGGGCTGGATGGATCTATACGAGCAGTACTTC
NA	TRBV13	TRBJ1-3	few	CASSPRTGSGNTIYF	TGTGCCAGCAGCCCCCGGACGGGCTCTGGAAACACCATATATTTT
TRBD1	TRBV28	TRBJ2-1	few	CASSTRQGYVHEQFF	TGTGCCAGCAGTACCCGACAGGGGTACGTCCATGAGCAGTTCTTC
TRBD1	TRBV20-1	TRBJ2-5	NA	CSARDLSTGERETQYF	TGCAGTGCTAGAGATCTCTCGACAGGGGAGAGAGAGACCCAGTACTTC